What follows are 17 T cell receptor beta chains derived from one specimen sequenced in a study of shared clonotypes between healthy human individuals. Sequencing was performed with immunoSEQ multiplex PCR; in TCRdb, only in-frame clones are kept and a portion is missing. This sample has fewer than 1 million clones, with roughly 96% found just once. Selected positively for CCR7 and CD45RO-negative, naive CD8 cells excluded terminally differentiated effector memory CD45RA+ cells. Material: naive CD8+ T cells sorted from blood. The source is a young man in good health.

V and J are TRBV5-6 and TRBJ2-1; D is unclear. Trimming pared 1 base from V and 4 bases from J, leaving 3 bases between. From germline, CDR1 is SGHDT and CDR2 YYEEEE. The CDR3 is 12 amino acids. Here the CDR3 reads CASSLQYNEQFF. CDR3 DNA sequence: TGTGCCAGCAGCTTGCAGTACAATGAGCAGTTCTTC.

This chain connects TRBV2 to TRBJ2-7; 9 bases match TRBD2. J lost 6 bases, V lost 9 bases, and 6 bases had no gene match. This CDR3 is 12 amino acids long. The germline V gene encodes CDR1 SNHLY and CDR2 FYNNEI. Written as DNA, the CDR3 is TGTGCCAGTAGCGGGAGCAGTCTCGAGCAGTACTTC. Protein sequence: CASSGSSLEQYF.

V gene TRBV12-5 combines with J gene TRBJ2-7; 7 bases are shared with TRBD1. The germline V gene encodes CDR1 LGHNT and CDR2 FRNRAP. The ends lost 4 bases at V and 0 bases at J; junction bases unmatched: 18. This CDR3 is built from 19 residues. CDR3 nucleotides: TGTGCTAGTGGTTACCCGACCGGGACAGTCAAGCCGTACTCCTACGAGCAGTACTTC. Its protein is CASGYPTGTVKPYSYEQYF.

Only one count was recorded for this clone. J is TRBJ2-7 and V is TRBV2; D gene ambiguous. The germline gives CDR1 SNHLY, CDR2 FYNNEI. CDR3 length: 12 amino acids. The V end lost 2 bases, the J end lost 3 bases, and 5 bases lay between the germline ends. The CDR3 loop is CASSERVYEQYF. The DNA for the CDR3 is TGTGCCAGCAGTGAAAGAGTCTACGAGCAGTACTTC.

The chain employs TRBV7-7 and TRBJ2-1, with 11 bases lining up with TRBD1. This CDR3 has 16 residues. The V segment lost 5 bases and the J segment 8 bases; nucleotides outside the gene matches: 11. Germline lookup yields CDR1 SSHAT and CDR2 FNYEAQ (reference sequence). The CDR3 DNA reads as TGTGCCAGCAGCCCACAACCGGGACAGGGGGTTCATGAGCAGTTCTTC. It encodes CASSPQPGQGVHEQFF.

The chain's CDR3 is CASSSGIQNEQFF. The CDR3 DNA sequence: TGTGCCAGCAGCTCAGGGATCCAAAATGAGCAGTTCTTC. The chain links TRBV5-6 to TRBJ2-1; a possible D gene is TRBD1 (5 bases). This CDR3 contains 13 residues. Germline V gene data show CDR1 as SGHDT and CDR2 as YYEEEE. The V end was cut by 3 bases, the J end by 7 bases, with 11 bases between.

The genes are TRBV5-5 and TRBJ1-5, with D perhaps matching TRBD1 (5 bases). The CDR3 loop spans 15 amino acids. V was pared by 4 bases and J by 4 bases, with 15 bases between. Germline values: CDR1 SGHKS, CDR2 YYEKEE (reference sequence). The CDR3 nucleotides read TGTGCCAGCAGCGGGACTAAATACGGTAATCAGCCCCAGCATTTT. Translation gives CASSGTKYGNQPQHF.

The chain joins TRBV5-1 to TRBJ2-7, with D perhaps being TRBD1 or TRBD2 (5 bases each). CDR1 and CDR2 (germline): SGHRS, YFSETQ. CDR3 length: 20 amino acids. Trimming shortened V by 0 bases and J by 6 bases, and 31 bases separated the two germline ends. This CDR3 reads CASSLGRNGRNYPRDLEQYF. In DNA, the CDR3 is TGCGCCAGCAGCTTGGGCAGAAACGGAAGAAACTATCCCCGGGACCTCGAGCAGTACTTC. The entire variable domain, with the rest obtained from reference TRBV5-1 and TRBJ2-7, is as follows: KAGVTQTPRYLIKTRGQQVTLSCSPISGHRSVSWYQQTPGQGLQFLFEYFSETQRNKGNFPGRFSGRQFSNSRSEMNVSTLELGDSALYLCASSLGRNGRNYPRDLEQYFGPGTRLTVT.

V is TRBV5-1 and J is TRBJ2-2, with a possible D match to TRBD2 (5 bases). V lost 5 bases to trimming and J lost 2 bases, with 10 bases between them. Germline V CDR1 and CDR2: SGHRS, YFSETQ. The CDR3 sequence is 14 residues long. The CDR3 loop is CASSYRGNTGELFF. DNA of the CDR3: TGCGCCAGCAGTTACCGGGGAAACACCGGGGAGCTGTTTTTT.

The gene calls are TRBV7-9 and TRBJ2-7; no clear D. This CDR3 has 13 residues. With 5 bases removed from V and 3 bases from J, the gap between germline ends came to 11 bases. Germline lookup yields CDR1 SEHNR and CDR2 FQNEAQ (reference sequence). CDR3 bases: TGTGCCAGCAGCGCTACTGCTTTCTACGAGCAGTACTTC. As protein: CASSATAFYEQYF.

The chain uses TRBV11-3 and TRBJ2-2; D tentatively fits TRBD1 or TRBD2 (6 bases each). CDR1 SGHNT and CDR2 YENEEA come from the germline V gene. Trimming cost V 5 bases and J 0 bases, with 10 bases left between them. The length of the CDR3 is 15 residues. The CDR3 sequence: CASSPRGANTGELFF. The CDR3 region has the DNA TGTGCCAGCAGCCCGAGGGGGGCGAACACCGGGGAGCTGTTTTTT.

This chain links TRBV9 with TRBJ2-6; D not resolved. Germline CDR1 is SGDLS and CDR2 is YYNGEE. V was clipped by 3 bases and J by 1 base, with 17 bases between them. The CDR3 runs 18 residues. CDR3 sequence: CASSEEPFSSSGANVLTF. The CDR3 coding sequence is TGTGCCAGCAGCGAGGAGCCATTTTCCTCGTCTGGGGCCAACGTCCTGACTTTC.

This chain links TRBV18 with TRBJ2-7; D is uncertain. V lost 5 bases, J lost 0 bases, and 8 bases lay in between. This CDR3 has 13 amino acids. Germline V gene data show CDR1 as KGHSH and CDR2 as LQKENI. CDR3 region: CASSTGNSYEQYF. The CDR3 nucleotides are TGTGCCAGCTCAACCGGCAACTCCTACGAGCAGTACTTC.

The V and J genes are TRBV28 and TRBJ2-3; the D gene is possibly TRBD1 (6 bases). The CDR3 consists of 13 residues. Germline V gives CDR1 MDHEN, CDR2 SYDVKM. The V and J ends lost 2 bases and 4 bases respectively, with 7 bases between them. The CDR3 DNA is TGTGCCAGCAGTTTAGACAGGTCAGATACGCAGTATTTT. Translation: CASSLDRSDTQYF.

The chain uses TRBV9 and TRBJ2-7; D not resolved. The CDR3 runs to 16 residues. Germline loops: CDR1 SGDLS, CDR2 YYNGEE. The V end lost 0 bases, the J end lost 0 bases, and 13 bases lay between the germline ends. For the CDR3, the DNA is TGTGCCAGCAGCGTAGGATTTTCGGCGGTCTCCTACGAGCAGTACTTC. Its translation is CASSVGFSAVSYEQYF.

This clone came up once. The chain couples TRBV5-1 to TRBJ1-6; D gene ambiguous. Germline loops: CDR1 SGHRS, CDR2 YFSETQ. The CDR3 loop spans 16 amino acids. Trimming cost V 2 bases and J 0 bases, with 9 bases left between them. DNA of the CDR3: TGCGCCAGCAGCTTCGCAGAGAGCTCCTATAATTCACCCCTCCACTTT. This sequence encodes CASSFAESSYNSPLHF.

The chain uses TRBV10-3 and TRBJ2-7; D call uncertain. Germline V lookup: CDR1 ENHRY, CDR2 SYGVKD. The V end lost 2 bases, the J end lost 2 bases, and 10 bases lay between the germline ends. The CDR3 totals 14 residues. CDR3 region: CAISEDGLPYEQYF. The CDR3, as DNA: TGTGCCATCAGTGAGGACGGATTACCCTACGAGCAGTACTTC.